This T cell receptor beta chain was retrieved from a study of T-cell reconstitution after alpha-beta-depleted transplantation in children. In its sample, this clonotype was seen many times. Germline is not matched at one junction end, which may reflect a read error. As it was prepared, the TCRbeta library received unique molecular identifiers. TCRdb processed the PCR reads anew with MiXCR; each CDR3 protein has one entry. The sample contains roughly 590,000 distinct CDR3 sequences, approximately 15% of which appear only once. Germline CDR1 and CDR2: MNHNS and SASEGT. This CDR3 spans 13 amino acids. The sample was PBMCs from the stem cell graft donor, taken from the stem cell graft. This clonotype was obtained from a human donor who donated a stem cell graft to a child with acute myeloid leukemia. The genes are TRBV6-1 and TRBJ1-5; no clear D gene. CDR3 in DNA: TGTGCCAGCAGTGAAATAGGGATGGGGTACGGCGCTTTT. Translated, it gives CASSEIGMGYGAF.